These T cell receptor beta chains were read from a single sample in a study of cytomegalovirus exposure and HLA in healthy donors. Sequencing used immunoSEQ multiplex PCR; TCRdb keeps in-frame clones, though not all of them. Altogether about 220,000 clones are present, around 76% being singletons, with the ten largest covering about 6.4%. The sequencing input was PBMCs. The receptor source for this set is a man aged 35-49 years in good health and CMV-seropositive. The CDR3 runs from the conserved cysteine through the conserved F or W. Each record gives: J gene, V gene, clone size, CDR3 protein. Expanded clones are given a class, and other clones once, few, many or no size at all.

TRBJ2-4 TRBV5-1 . CASSLDLATYIQYF
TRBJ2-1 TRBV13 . CASIPREQREGNEQFF
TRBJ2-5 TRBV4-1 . CASSQDDRGIQETQYF
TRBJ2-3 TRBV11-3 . CASRSLAGGPGDTQYF
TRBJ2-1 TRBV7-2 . CASSLGGLASLHEQFF
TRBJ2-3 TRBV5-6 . CASSLDQVPDTQYF
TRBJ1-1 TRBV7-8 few CASSSRDSLNTEAFF
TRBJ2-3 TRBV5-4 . CASSPPTSGRGTDTQYF
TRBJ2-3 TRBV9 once CASSVAYVAGGPSTLDTQYF
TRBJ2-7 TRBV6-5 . CASRTGEYEQYF
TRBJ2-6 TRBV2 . CASKHGASGANVLTF
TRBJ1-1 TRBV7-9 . CASSPHGGTEAFF
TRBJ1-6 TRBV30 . CAWSVRGIGYNSPLHF
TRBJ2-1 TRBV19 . CASSMERSYNEQFF
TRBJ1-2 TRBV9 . CASSVGGHENYGYTF
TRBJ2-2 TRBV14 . CASSQGLGEVNTGELFF
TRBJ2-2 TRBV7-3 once CASSLTGGTGELFF
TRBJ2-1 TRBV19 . CASTDPNLRYEQFF
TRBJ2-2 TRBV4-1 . CASSQFVAGTNTGELFF
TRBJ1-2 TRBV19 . CASRGDSANYGYTF
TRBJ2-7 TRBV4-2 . CASSQVGGLAATYEQYF
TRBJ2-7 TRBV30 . CAWRGTSGTYEQYF
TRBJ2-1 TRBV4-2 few CASSQGIPSSYNEQFF
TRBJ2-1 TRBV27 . CASTLSGTSGTNEQFF
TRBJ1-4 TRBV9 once CASSVGPLTEKLFF
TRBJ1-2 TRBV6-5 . CASGAGTGRYGYTF
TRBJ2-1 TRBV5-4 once CASSLRLAAYNEQFF
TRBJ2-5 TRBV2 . CASSSSGTGEGETQYF
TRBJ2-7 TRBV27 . CAIQGGHEQYF
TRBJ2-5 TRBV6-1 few CASSESWTEGQETQYF
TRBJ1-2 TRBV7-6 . CASSSRRQGNGYTF
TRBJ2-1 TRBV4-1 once CASSQDRGDYNEQFF
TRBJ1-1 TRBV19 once CASSPEHTEAFF
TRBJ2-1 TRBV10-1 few CASSADSYNEQFF
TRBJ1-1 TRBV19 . CASSPRPGNTEAFF
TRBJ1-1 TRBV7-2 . CASSWTGLAEAFF
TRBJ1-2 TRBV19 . CASSIGTGFGYTF
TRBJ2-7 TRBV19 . CASSIGTGRYEQYF
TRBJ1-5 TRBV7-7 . CASSADRAGPQHF
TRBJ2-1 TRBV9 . CASSVGGLAGGRGEQFF
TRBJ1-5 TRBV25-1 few CASSEYTGETHQPQHF
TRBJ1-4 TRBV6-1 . CASSLGTGREKLFF
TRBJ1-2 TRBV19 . CASSTGQEIYGYTF
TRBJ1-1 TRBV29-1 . CSDRQGVRTEAFF
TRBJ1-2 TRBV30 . CAWTRTGANGYTF
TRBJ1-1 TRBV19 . CASSYFGGTDTEAFF
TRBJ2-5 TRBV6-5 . CASSYSGRPQETQYF
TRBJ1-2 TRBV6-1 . CATRDTLNYGYTF
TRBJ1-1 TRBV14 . CASSQLTGANTEAFF
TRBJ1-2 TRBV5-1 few CASRIQDDYGYTF
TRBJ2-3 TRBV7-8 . CASSLVSPGTSGRRSTDTQYF
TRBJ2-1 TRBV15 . CATSREGGHEQFF
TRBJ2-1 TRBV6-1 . CASSENSPAYNEQFF